The 18 T cell receptor beta chains below were found in one sample sequenced in a study of T cell repertoires in cytomegalovirus infection. Using its own MiXCR run on the reads, TCRdb lists one record per CDR3 protein. The sample has hundreds of thousands of distinct CDR3 sequences; roughly 28% are singletons. Antigens for these TCRs are unknown. Here the sequenced sample was cultured PBMCs, taken from culture after CMV antigen stimulation. The receptors here all came from a human donor in good health (CMV status not recorded). Some clones in this sample may be carry-over from other donors' samples.

This clonotype appeared many times. The V gene is TRBV7-2, the J gene TRBJ1-2, with D maybe TRBD1 (5 bases). Germline assignment: CDR1 SGHTA and CDR2 FQGNSA. V dropped 6 bases and J dropped 8 bases, with 22 bases sitting between them. The CDR3 loop spans 15 amino acids. The CDR3 sequence is CASRYSGTFASGYTF. CDR3 DNA: TGTGCCAGCAGATATTCCGGGACTTTCGCCAGCGGCTACACCTTC.

This chain uses TRBV28 with TRBJ2-3; 7 bases are a match to TRBD2. With V trimmed by 3 bases and J by 3 bases, 15 bases remained unmatched. This CDR3 region has 18 residues. The germline V gene encodes CDR1 MDHEN and CDR2 SYDVKM. CDR3 amino acids: CASSFLSPWRERTDTQYF. The DNA of the CDR3 is TGTGCCAGCAGTTTTCTCAGCCCCTGGCGGGAGAGGACAGATACGCAGTATTTT. The complete variable domain, with remaining parts taken from reference TRBV28 and TRBJ2-3, reads DVKVTQSSRYLVKRTGEKVFLECVQDMDHENMFWYRQDPGLGLRLIYFSYDVKMKEKGDIPEGYSVSREKKERFSLILESASTNQTSMYLCASSFLSPWRERTDTQYFGPGTRLTVL.

The V gene is TRBV20-1, the J gene TRBJ2-3; D remains unclear. Germline loops: CDR1 DFQATT, CDR2 SNEGSKA (reference sequence). The CDR3 totals 14 residues. V lost 0 bases, J lost 2 bases, and 9 bases lay in between. CDR3 protein: CSARDWGLTDTQYF. The CDR3 DNA is TGCAGTGCTAGAGATTGGGGTCTCACAGATACGCAGTATTTT.

The V gene is TRBV12-3 or TRBV12-4, the J gene TRBJ2-2; the D is unclear. Trimming shortened V by 7 bases and J by 5 bases, and 14 bases separated the two germline ends. This CDR3 comprises 14 residues. CDR3 protein: CASTPLGRTGELFF. The DNA for the CDR3 is TGTGCCAGCACTCCCCTAGGCCGGACCGGGGAGCTGTTTTTT.

A few counts support this clonotype. The rearrangement joins TRBV6-6 to TRBJ1-5; no clear D gene. Germline CDR1 reads MNHNY; CDR2 reads SVGAGI (reference sequence). There are 14 residues in the CDR3. V was trimmed by 0 bases and J by 4 bases, leaving 7 bases between them. CDR3 nucleotide sequence: TGTGCCAGCAGTTACTCAGGGCATAATCAGCCCCAGCATTTT. Amino acid sequence: CASSYSGHNQPQHF.

This clonotype was observed a handful of times. The CDR3 here is CASSNGGGSNQPQHF. The CDR3 DNA sequence: TGTGCCAGTAGTAATGGGGGCGGGAGCAATCAGCCCCAGCATTTT. V and J are TRBV19 and TRBJ1-5; D is possibly TRBD1 (6 bases). In germline, CDR1 is LNHDA, CDR2 SQIVND (reference sequence). Trimming left V 4 bases short and J 1 base short, with 11 bases between. The CDR3 length is 15 residues.

This clonotype has ten or more counts. The V call is TRBV7-6, the J call TRBJ1-1; 10 bases fit TRBD1. With V trimmed by 6 bases and J by 6 bases, 4 bases remained unmatched. There are 13 residues in the CDR3. Germline V lookup: CDR1 SGHVS, CDR2 FNYEAQ. The CDR3 bases are TGTGCCAGCAGGGTGACAGGGGGCTCTGAAGCTTTCTTT. The encoded protein is CASRVTGGSEAFF.

The chain employs TRBV24-1 and TRBJ1-5, with D possibly matching TRBD1 (6 bases). The germline V gene encodes CDR1 KGHDR and CDR2 SFDVKD. This CDR3 contains 17 residues. The V end lost 4 bases, the J end lost 6 bases, and 21 bases lay between the germline ends. CDR3 residues: CATSDPKGTTGTQPQHF. Written as DNA, the CDR3 is TGTGCCACCAGTGACCCCAAGGGGACTACAGGGACTCAGCCCCAGCATTTT.

Turning to this clonotype: Its ends do not fully match the called genes, so a read error is possible. The chain couples TRBV2 to TRBJ1-6; D remains ambiguous. The germline gives CDR1 SNHLY, CDR2 FYNNEI. This CDR3 region has 14 residues. CDR3 sequence (DNA): TGTGCCAGCAGCGAAGAGGGCCTCGGTTCACCCCTCCACTTT. Protein product: CASSEEGLGSPLHF. The variable domain in full, with the rest retrieved from reference TRBV2 and TRBJ1-6, is EPEVTQTPSHQVTQMGQEVILRCVPISNHLYFYWYRQILGQKVEFLVSFYNNEISEKSEIFDDQFSVERPDGSNFTLKIRSTKLEDSAMYFCASSEEGLGSPLHFGNGTRLTVT.

In its sample, this clonotype was seen a few times. The chain has TRBV20-1 and TRBJ2-7; TRBD2 agrees at 8 bases. Per the germline V gene, CDR1 is DFQATT and CDR2 is SNEGSKA (reference sequence). There are 15 residues in the CDR3. After removal of 3 bases from V and 2 bases from J, the junction contained 9 bases not matched to a gene. The CDR3 coding sequence is TGCAGTGCTAGTCCGGGACTAGTTAAGACCTACGAGCAGTACTTC. Its protein is CSASPGLVKTYEQYF.

This clonotype occurred many times. DNA of the CDR3: TGTGCCAGCAGCTTGGCCCGGGACACCGGGGAGCTGTTTTTT. This codes for CASSLARDTGELFF. The J gene is TRBJ2-2, the V gene TRBV7-2; D not certain. From germline, CDR1 is SGHTA and CDR2 FQGNSA. The CDR3 is made up of 14 amino acids. Deletions cut 3 bases from V and 3 bases from J, with 8 bases between.

This clonotype showed up just a few times. V is TRBV7-3 and J is TRBJ2-1; 8 bases agree with TRBD1. The trim removed 2 bases at V and 5 bases at J, leaving 5 bases unmatched. The CDR3 runs to 15 residues. Germline-derived CDR1 and CDR2 are SGHTA and FQGTGA. Here the CDR3 reads CASSLRQGINNEQFF. The CDR3 nucleotides are TGTGCCAGCAGCTTACGACAGGGGATCAACAATGAGCAGTTCTTC.

This sequence joins TRBV6-5 and TRBJ1-1; D is unclear. There are 15 residues in the CDR3. V dropped 7 bases and J dropped 2 bases, with 17 bases sitting between them. The germline gives CDR1 MNHEY, CDR2 SVGAGI. The CDR3 protein is CASTYTSGSNTEAFF. CDR3 coding DNA: TGTGCCAGCACCTACACATCGGGTTCTAACACTGAAGCTTTCTTT.

This clonotype was seen only a few times. The CDR3 is CASSKGVSEAGELFF. The CDR3 DNA reads as TGTGCCAGCAGCAAGGGGGTTAGTGAGGCCGGGGAGCTGTTTTTT. This chain connects TRBV7-3 to TRBJ2-2, with D tentatively TRBD1 (6 bases). The CDR3 is 15 residues long. In germline, CDR1 is SGHTA, CDR2 FQGTGA. The V end lost 5 bases, the J end lost 6 bases, and 16 bases lay between the germline ends. Looking up the rest from reference TRBV7-3 and TRBJ2-2 gives the full variable domain: GAGVSQTPSNKVTEKGKYVELRCDPISGHTALYWYRQSLGQGPEFLIYFQGTGAADDSGLPNDRFFAVRPEGSVSTLKIQRTERGDSAVYLCASSKGVSEAGELFFGEGSRLTVL.

This clonotype showed up many times. The chain joins TRBV5-5 to TRBJ2-1, with D perhaps TRBD1 (6 bases). V lost 5 bases and J lost 8, with 23 bases in between. The CDR3 extends over 16 amino acids. Germline CDR1 and CDR2: SGHKS and YYEKEE (reference sequence). CDR3 sequence: CASSPSGAPNVDEQFF. CDR3 DNA sequence: TGTGCCAGCAGTCCTTCAGGGGCCCCCAATGTGGATGAGCAGTTCTTC.

This chain uses TRBV7-3 with TRBJ1-5; D gene unclear. This CDR3 contains 13 residues. Between the trimmed V and J ends, which lost 4 bases and 6 bases, there was a span of 10 bases. Germline CDR1 reads SGHTA; CDR2 reads FQGTGA. This chain's CDR3 is CASSSSPAQPQHF. CDR3 in DNA: TGTGCCAGCAGCTCCTCCCCCGCTCAGCCCCAGCATTTT. Drawing the rest from reference TRBV7-3 and TRBJ1-5, the complete variable domain is GAGVSQTPSNKVTEKGKYVELRCDPISGHTALYWYRQSLGQGPEFLIYFQGTGAADDSGLPNDRFFAVRPEGSVSTLKIQRTERGDSAVYLCASSSSPAQPQHFGDGTRLSIL.

V and J are TRBV24-1 and TRBJ2-3; maybe TRBD1 (6 bases). There are 16 residues in the CDR3. CDR1 KGHDR and CDR2 SFDVKD come from the germline V gene. V was trimmed by 8 bases and J by 2 bases, leaving 19 bases between them. CDR3 protein: CATKRKGHPPTDTQYF. In DNA, the CDR3 is TGTGCCACCAAGCGCAAGGGACATCCACCCACAGATACGCAGTATTTT.

The chain recombines TRBV4-1 with TRBJ2-4, with D possibly TRBD1 on 5 matching bases. The length of the CDR3 is 14 residues. The V and J ends lost 3 bases and 6 bases respectively, with 12 bases between them. Germline V gives CDR1 MGHRA, CDR2 YSYEKL. CDR3 nucleotides: TGCGCCAGCAGCCACCCGACAGTAGGAAACATTCAGTACTTC. This encodes CASSHPTVGNIQYF.